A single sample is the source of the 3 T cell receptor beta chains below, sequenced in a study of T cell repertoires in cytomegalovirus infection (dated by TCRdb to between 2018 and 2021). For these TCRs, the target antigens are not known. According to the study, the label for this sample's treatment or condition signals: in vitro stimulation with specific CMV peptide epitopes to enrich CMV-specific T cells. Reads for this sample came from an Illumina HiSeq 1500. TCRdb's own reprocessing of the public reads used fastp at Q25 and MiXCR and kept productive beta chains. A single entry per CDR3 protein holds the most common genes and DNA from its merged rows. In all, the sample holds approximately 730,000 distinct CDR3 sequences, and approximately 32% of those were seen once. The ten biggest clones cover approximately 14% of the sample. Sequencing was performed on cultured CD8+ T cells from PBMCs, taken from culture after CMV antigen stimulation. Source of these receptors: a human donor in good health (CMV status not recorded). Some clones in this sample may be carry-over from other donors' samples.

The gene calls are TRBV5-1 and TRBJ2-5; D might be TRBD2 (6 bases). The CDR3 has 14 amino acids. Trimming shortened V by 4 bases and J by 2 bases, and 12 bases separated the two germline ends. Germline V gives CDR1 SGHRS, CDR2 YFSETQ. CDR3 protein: CASSPGSEQETQYF. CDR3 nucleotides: TGCGCCAGCAGCCCCGGGAGCGAACAAGAGACCCAGTACTTC.

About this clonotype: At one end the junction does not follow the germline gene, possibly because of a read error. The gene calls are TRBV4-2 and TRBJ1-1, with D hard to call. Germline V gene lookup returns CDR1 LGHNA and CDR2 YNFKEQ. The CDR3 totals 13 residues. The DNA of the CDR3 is TGTGCCAGCAGCCAGATTTATGGCACTGAAGTTTTCTTT. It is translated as CASSQIYGTEVFF.

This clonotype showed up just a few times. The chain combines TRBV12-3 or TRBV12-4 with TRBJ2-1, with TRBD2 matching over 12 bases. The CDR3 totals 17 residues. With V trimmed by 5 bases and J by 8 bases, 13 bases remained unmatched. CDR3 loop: CASSPGLAGPLGDEQFF. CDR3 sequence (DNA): TGTGCCAGCAGTCCAGGACTAGCGGGGCCCCTTGGGGATGAGCAGTTCTTC.